These T cell receptor beta chains were read from a single sample in a study of CD8+CD57+ T cells in acquired aplastic anemia. Each CDR3 protein gets one entry after TCRdb re-called the reads with MiXCR. This table has hundreds of thousands of distinct CDR3 sequences, roughly a third appearing once. Sequencing was carried out using sorted CD4+, CD8+, or CD8+CD57+ T cells (not recorded which) from PBMCs. The receptors come from a human donor with aplastic anemia. Both conserved end residues are part of each CDR3. Each record gives: V gene, J gene, D gene, clone size, CDR3 DNA, CDR3 protein. A D gene is named only where the DNA matches it firmly. Size is stated for part of the rows, as once, few or many counts, or as a class when the clone is expanded.

v_gene: TRBV11-2; j_gene: TRBJ1-6; d_gene: NA; abundance: NA; CDR3nt: TGTGCCAGCAGCCCAGGGCGGGGGCGGATTAGAGGTTCACCCCTCCACTTT; CDR3aa: CASSPGRGRIRGSPLHF
v_gene: TRBV3-1; j_gene: TRBJ1-3; d_gene: TRBD1; abundance: NA; CDR3nt: TGTGCCAGCAGCCAAGTTGCGAGACAGGGGTCTGGAAGCACCATATATTTT; CDR3aa: CASSQVARQGSGSTIYF
v_gene: TRBV12-3/TRBV12-4; j_gene: TRBJ1-1; d_gene: NA; abundance: NA; CDR3nt: TGTGCCAGCAGTTTAGTGAGGCTAGAAGCTTTCTTT; CDR3aa: CASSLVRLEAFF
v_gene: TRBV5-1; j_gene: TRBJ2-3; d_gene: TRBD2; abundance: NA; CDR3nt: TGCGCCAGCAGCTTGGTTCGTGGCGGGAGAACAGATACGCAGTATTTT; CDR3aa: CASSLVRGGRTDTQYF
v_gene: TRBV7-3; j_gene: TRBJ2-1; d_gene: NA; abundance: few; CDR3nt: TGTGCCAGCAGCTTATCCCGAAGCTCCTACAATGAGCAGTTCTTC; CDR3aa: CASSLSRSSYNEQFF
v_gene: TRBV7-9; j_gene: TRBJ1-6; d_gene: NA; abundance: NA; CDR3nt: TGTGCCAGCAGCTATGGACCGGATTCACCCCTCCACTTT; CDR3aa: CASSYGPDSPLHF
v_gene: TRBV6-1; j_gene: TRBJ1-6; d_gene: NA; abundance: few; CDR3nt: TGTGCCAGCAGAAACAGGGATTACAGTTCACCCCTCCACTTT; CDR3aa: CASRNRDYSSPLHF
v_gene: TRBV30; j_gene: TRBJ2-7; d_gene: TRBD2; abundance: NA; CDR3nt: TGTGCCAGAATGGGACTAGCGGGAGTCCAGTACTTC; CDR3aa: CARMGLAGVQYF
v_gene: TRBV6-5; j_gene: TRBJ1-2; d_gene: NA; abundance: NA; CDR3nt: TGTGCCAGCAGTTACTACCGCAAAACAGTGACTAACTATGGCTACACCTTC; CDR3aa: CASSYYRKTVTNYGYTF
v_gene: TRBV10-2; j_gene: TRBJ1-5; d_gene: NA; abundance: NA; CDR3nt: TGCGCCAGCGGGAACAGCGGGGGGGCCTACGAGCATTTT; CDR3aa: CASGNSGGAYEHF
v_gene: TRBV12-3/TRBV12-4; j_gene: TRBJ2-7; d_gene: TRBD2; abundance: NA; CDR3nt: TGTGCCAGCAGTTTCCGCGGGGGGAACTCCTACGAGCAGTACTTC; CDR3aa: CASSFRGGNSYEQYF
v_gene: TRBV29-1; j_gene: TRBJ1-1; d_gene: TRBD1; abundance: many; CDR3nt: TGCAGCGGCCGACAGGGAACCATGAACACTGAAGCTTTCTTT; CDR3aa: CSGRQGTMNTEAFF
v_gene: TRBV11-1; j_gene: TRBJ2-7; d_gene: TRBD2; abundance: few; CDR3nt: TGTGCCAGCAGCTTAACTAGCGGGAGGGGTTCCTACGAGCAGTACTTC; CDR3aa: CASSLTSGRGSYEQYF
v_gene: TRBV19; j_gene: TRBJ2-2; d_gene: NA; abundance: many; CDR3nt: TGTGCCAGTAGTATCACTAACACCGGGGAGCTGTTTTTT; CDR3aa: CASSITNTGELFF
v_gene: TRBV11-2; j_gene: TRBJ2-1; d_gene: NA; abundance: NA; CDR3nt: TGTGCCAGCAGCTTAGGCAGGGCGGGGAATGAGCAGTTCTTC; CDR3aa: CASSLGRAGNEQFF
v_gene: TRBV11-2; j_gene: TRBJ2-7; d_gene: TRBD2; abundance: NA; CDR3nt: TGTGCCAGCAGACCCGCCGGGACTAGCGGCTCCTACGAGCAGTACTTC; CDR3aa: CASRPAGTSGSYEQYF
v_gene: TRBV15; j_gene: TRBJ2-7; d_gene: NA; abundance: NA; CDR3nt: TGTGCCACCAGCAGAGGACGTCAGGGCCCCTACGAGCAGTACTTC; CDR3aa: CATSRGRQGPYEQYF
v_gene: TRBV24-1; j_gene: TRBJ1-6; d_gene: NA; abundance: few; CDR3nt: TGTGCCACCAGTGACGGGGGAACTTCACCCCTCCACTTT; CDR3aa: CATSDGGTSPLHF
v_gene: TRBV19; j_gene: TRBJ2-3; d_gene: NA; abundance: NA; CDR3nt: TGTGCCAGCAGCCGTGGCCCAGACGATACGCAGTATTTT; CDR3aa: CASSRGPDDTQYF
v_gene: TRBV24-1; j_gene: TRBJ2-3; d_gene: TRBD2; abundance: many; CDR3nt: TGTGCCACACAGGGACTAGCGGGAGGCGTCACAGATACGCAGTATTTT; CDR3aa: CATQGLAGGVTDTQYF
v_gene: TRBV20-1; j_gene: TRBJ2-7; d_gene: NA; abundance: many; CDR3nt: TGCAGTGCTAGAGTGGGGGAGAAGTACGAGCAGTACTTC; CDR3aa: CSARVGEKYEQYF
v_gene: TRBV19; j_gene: TRBJ1-1; d_gene: TRBD1; abundance: NA; CDR3nt: TGTGCCAGTAGCCACCGGGACAGGGAAACTGAAGCTTTCTTT; CDR3aa: CASSHRDRETEAFF
v_gene: TRBV27; j_gene: TRBJ1-6; d_gene: NA; abundance: NA; CDR3nt: TGTGCCAGCAGTCCCCAACAGGGTGGTTCACCCCTCCACTTT; CDR3aa: CASSPQQGGSPLHF
v_gene: TRBV2; j_gene: TRBJ1-6; d_gene: TRBD1; abundance: NA; CDR3nt: TGTGCCACCACCGGGACAGTAAATTCACCCCTCCACTTT; CDR3aa: CATTGTVNSPLHF
v_gene: TRBV7-2; j_gene: TRBJ2-7; d_gene: NA; abundance: many; CDR3nt: TGTGCCAGCAGCGTAGGAGGGTCCCTTTCCTACGAGCAGTACTTC; CDR3aa: CASSVGGSLSYEQYF
v_gene: TRBV5-1; j_gene: TRBJ1-1; d_gene: TRBD1; abundance: NA; CDR3nt: TGCGCCAGCAGCTCTGGACAGGACACTGAAGCTTTCTTT; CDR3aa: CASSSGQDTEAFF
v_gene: TRBV12-3/TRBV12-4; j_gene: TRBJ1-2; d_gene: NA; abundance: many; CDR3nt: TGTGCCAGCAGTCTCACAGCGTATGGCTACACCTTC; CDR3aa: CASSLTAYGYTF
v_gene: TRBV5-1; j_gene: TRBJ2-7; d_gene: TRBD1; abundance: few; CDR3nt: TGCGCCAGCAGCTATAATCAGGGGGACGAGCAGTACTTC; CDR3aa: CASSYNQGDEQYF
v_gene: TRBV11-1; j_gene: TRBJ1-5; d_gene: TRBD1; abundance: NA; CDR3nt: TGTGCCAGCAGCAGGGGACTACAGGGGGTGGGGTATCAGCCCCAGCATTTT; CDR3aa: CASSRGLQGVGYQPQHF